This T cell receptor beta chain was found in a study of T cells in Graves' hyperthyroidism and ophthalmopathy. Ten or more counts support this clonotype. Amplification of TCR beta CDR3 regions used RNA as the template. The TCR CDR3 was amplified in a first-round RT-PCR using the HTBI primer set. MiXCR was run by TCRdb on the multiplex PCR reads, yielding one entry per CDR3 protein. The table has about 400,000 distinct CDR3 sequences, over 12% seen once. Duration under 3 months, a NOSPECS grade of at least 4, and a Clinical Activity Score of at least 3 characterized the ophthalmopathy patients. Fresh peripheral blood, about 9.9 ml, yielded the PBMCs. The sample was blood. The receptor comes from a middle-aged man with Graves' ophthalmopathy.

The CDR3 is CASSQRGQINTGELFF. For the CDR3, the DNA is TGTGCCAGCAGCCAAAGGGGACAGATAAACACCGGGGAGCTGTTTTTT. This chain connects TRBV3-1 to TRBJ2-2, with 7 bases aligning to TRBD1. The CDR3 totals 16 residues. From germline, CDR1 is LGHDT and CDR2 YNNKEL (reference sequence). Trimming at V came to 2 bases and at J to 2 bases, leaving 5 bases not matched to a gene.